Each of the 20 T cell receptor beta chains below was sequenced from the same sample in a study of CD8+CD57+ T cells in acquired aplastic anemia. According to the study, genomic DNA was the template for TCR beta VDJ and CDR3 profiling. Via MiXCR, TCRdb re-called the reads, giving one row per CDR3 protein. The repertoire holds hundreds of thousands of distinct CDR3 sequences, with roughly 68% as singletons. The specimen sequenced was sorted CD4+, CD8+, or CD8+CD57+ T cells (not recorded which) from PBMCs. The receptors stem from a human donor in good health, serving as a control.

This clonotype showed up just a few times. V usage is TRBV24-1 and J usage is TRBJ2-3; 8 nucleotides match TRBD1. Germline CDR1 is KGHDR and CDR2 is SFDVKD. The CDR3 has 12 amino acids. Trimming at V came to 4 bases and at J to 14 bases, leaving 7 bases not matched to a gene. CDR3 sequence (DNA): TGTGCCACCAGTGACAGGACAGGGTCGTTGTATTTT. This sequence encodes CATSDRTGSLYF.

The DNA of the CDR3 is TGCGCCAGCAGCCAAGGACAGGGCCGTCACAATGAGCAGTATTTT. Translation: CASSQGQGRHNEQYF. The chain employs TRBV5-1 and TRBJ2-3; 8 positions agree with TRBD1. The CDR3 covers 15 residues. V dropped 4 bases and J dropped 11; count of bases not matched to a gene: 15. The germline V gene encodes CDR1 SGHRS and CDR2 YFSETQ.

This rearrangement joins TRBV12-3 or TRBV12-4 to TRBJ1-3; D may be TRBD1 (5 bases). CDR3 length equals 13 residues. The V end lost 3 bases, the J end lost 8 bases, and 11 bases lay between the germline ends. CDR3 amino acids: CASSLGLGDTIYF. The CDR3 bases are TGTGCCAGCAGTTTGGGGCTCGGGGACACCATATATTTT.

This clonotype was detected once. The junction and the germline gene differ at one end; a read error may be behind it. This chain joins TRBV7-9 and TRBJ1-6; no clear D gene. This CDR3 spans 13 amino acids. Per germline, CDR1 SEHNR and CDR2 FQNEAQ (reference sequence). The CDR3 DNA reads as TGTGCCAGCAGGGAGGGTTATACGGATACGCTGCATTTT. This codes for CASREGYTDTLHF.

In regard to this clonotype: A much bigger clone sits one base away, suggesting this may be a read error. V usage is TRBV30 and J usage is TRBJ1-4; 7 bases agree with TRBD1. Germline CDR1 and CDR2: GTSNPN and SVGIG (reference sequence). The CDR3 length is 13 residues. The V gene end was trimmed by 1 base and the J gene end by 8 bases; junction bases not matched to a gene: 4. The CDR3 sequence is CAWSAMTGEKLFF. CDR3 nucleotide sequence: TGTGCCTGGAGTGCCATGACAGGGGAAAAACTGTTTTTT.

The chain couples TRBV9 to TRBJ1-1; 8 nucleotides line up with TRBD1. Germline CDR1 reads SGDLS; CDR2 reads YYNGEE. This CDR3 is built from 14 residues. After removal of 0 bases from V and 11 bases from J, the junction contained 9 bases not matched to a gene. In nucleotides, the CDR3 is TGTGCCAGCAGCGTAGCGGACAGGGAAAATGAGGCTTTCTTT. It yields the protein CASSVADRENEAFF.

The table lists this clonotype with a count of one. The junction does not match germline at one end; this may be a read error. The chain employs TRBV7-2 and TRBJ1-6, with D possibly being TRBD1 (6 bases). The CDR3 consists of 14 residues. Germline loops: CDR1 SGHTA, CDR2 FQGNSA. The CDR3: CASSSLQGQSPLHF. Here the CDR3 DNA reads TGTGCCAGCAGCTCATTACAGGGTCAATCACCCCTCCACTTC.

This clonotype was counted many times. V is TRBV5-1 and J is TRBJ2-2, with 8 bases that match TRBD1. V gave up 4 bases and J gave up 1 base; unmatched junction bases: 6. The CDR3 has 16 amino acids. The germline gives CDR1 SGHRS, CDR2 YFSETQ. The CDR3 DNA sequence: TGCGCCAGCAGCATGAGACAGGGGCGGAACACCGGGGAGCTGTTTTTT. Residues: CASSMRQGRNTGELFF.

Points on this clonotype: Given the absence of the conserved phenylalanine or tryptophan at the CDR3 end, a read error is likely. The DNA is left out, because the CDR3 cannot be placed on it with certainty; the CDR3 is given as TCRdb lists it. The rearrangement joins TRBV29-1 to TRBJ1-2. Germline CDR1 is SQVTM and CDR2 is ANQGSEA. Counting both end residues, the CDR3 totals 13 amino acids. This chain's CDR3 is CSASGRPRPDYPY.

The V gene is TRBV5-6, the J gene TRBJ1-1, with 10 bases matching TRBD1. V dropped 4 bases and J dropped 5; count of bases not matched to a gene: 5. Germline assignment: CDR1 SGHDT and CDR2 YYEEEE. The CDR3 contains 14 residues. This chain's CDR3 is CASSPGQGGTEAFF. CDR3 coding DNA: TGTGCCAGCAGCCCCGGACAGGGGGGGACTGAAGCTTTCTTT.

Points on this clonotype: One end of the junction fails to match germline, which may point to a read error. The chain employs TRBV4-3 and TRBJ1-1; 8 nucleotides align to TRBD1. The CDR3 consists of 17 residues. The germline V gene has CDR1 LGHNA and CDR2 YSLEER. CDR3 region: CASSQDPQGAFGTEASF. The CDR3 DNA is TGCGCCAGCAGCCAAGATCCTCAGGGGGCATTTGGAACTGAAGCTTCCTTT.

Turning to this clonotype: One end of the junction varies from germline; a read error may be responsible. The rearrangement uses TRBV9 and TRBJ2-5; D perhaps matches TRBD2 (7 bases). Germline V CDR1 and CDR2: SGDLS, YYNGEE. The CDR3 has 14 residues. The CDR3 bases are TGTGCCAGCAGCGTAGATTCGGGGGGACACAATGAGCACTTC. This codes for CASSVDSGGHNEHF.

With respect to this clonotype: The germline gene is not matched at one end of the junction; a read error may be the cause. J is TRBJ1-6 and V is TRBV12-3 or TRBV12-4; D unresolved. The CDR3 loop spans 14 amino acids. The CDR3: CAISEPGGDSPLHF. The CDR3 DNA reads as TGTGCCATCAGTGAGCCGGGAGGAGATTCACCCCTCCACTTT.

The chain joins TRBV9 to TRBJ2-1; D possibly corresponds to TRBD2 (5 bases). V dropped 3 bases and J dropped 6 bases, with 19 bases sitting between them. Germline CDR1 is SGDLS and CDR2 is YYNGEE. The CDR3 length is 16 residues. CDR3 DNA: TGTGCCAGCAGCGGATCGGAGGCGCAGTACTTCAATGAGCAGTTCTTC. Amino acids: CASSGSEAQYFNEQFF.

This rearrangement joins TRBV9 to TRBJ1-2; D may be TRBD1 (6 bases). CDR3 length equals 15 residues. Germline CDR1 reads SGDLS; CDR2 reads YYNGEE. V was pared by 4 bases and J by 10 bases, with 23 bases between. The DNA of the CDR3 is TGTGCCAGCAGCCTTAGGGAGGGGGGGGCCCAGTACTACACCTTC. Residues: CASSLREGGAQYYTF.

V and J are TRBV19 and TRBJ1-6; D is unclear. This CDR3 spans 16 amino acids. The V end lost 3 bases, the J end lost 8 bases, and 17 bases lay between the germline ends. Germline CDR1 is LNHDA and CDR2 is SQIVND (reference sequence). In nucleotides, the CDR3 is TGTGCCAGTAGTATTAGTCTCGGGCGAACTGATTCACCCCTCCACTTT. The encoded protein is CASSISLGRTDSPLHF.

The V and J genes are TRBV5-4 and TRBJ2-5; maybe TRBD2 (7 bases). This CDR3 spans 13 amino acids. The germline gives CDR1 SGHNT, CDR2 YYREEE (reference sequence). The germline V and J ends were trimmed by 2 bases and 5 bases, with 10 bases remaining between them. CDR3 loop: CASSLEGGETQYF. The CDR3 nucleotides are TGTGCCAGCAGCTTAGAGGGGGGGGAGACCCAGTACTTC.

The rearrangement uses TRBV5-1 and TRBJ1-1, with D possibly being TRBD1 (6 bases). This CDR3 is 15 amino acids long. Germline loops: CDR1 SGHRS, CDR2 YFSETQ. V lost 4 bases to trimming and J lost 3 bases, with 16 bases between them. The CDR3 nucleotides read TGCGCCAGCAGCCACCACGGGGGCGTCCACACTGAAGCTTTCTTT. Protein sequence: CASSHHGGVHTEAFF.

About this clonotype itself: The junction departs from the called germline gene at one end, perhaps through a read error. The chain joins TRBV10-3 to TRBJ1-2; D perhaps matches TRBD1 (5 bases). The germline V gene encodes CDR1 ENHRY and CDR2 SYGVKD. This CDR3 is 15 amino acids long. CDR3 sequence reads: CASSLGETGDYGYTF. The CDR3 region has the DNA TGTGCCAGCAGTCTGGGGGAGACGGGGGACTATGGCTACACCTTC.

A word on this clonotype: One junction end disagrees with the germline gene, perhaps due to a read error. The V and J genes are TRBV9 and TRBJ1-5; D gene ambiguous. This CDR3 region has 13 residues. Germline CDR1 SGDLS, CDR2 YYNGEE. The CDR3 region has the DNA TGTGCCAGCAGCGTGGCTCCGGATCAAGCCCCGCAGTTT. Residues: CASSVAPDQAPQF.